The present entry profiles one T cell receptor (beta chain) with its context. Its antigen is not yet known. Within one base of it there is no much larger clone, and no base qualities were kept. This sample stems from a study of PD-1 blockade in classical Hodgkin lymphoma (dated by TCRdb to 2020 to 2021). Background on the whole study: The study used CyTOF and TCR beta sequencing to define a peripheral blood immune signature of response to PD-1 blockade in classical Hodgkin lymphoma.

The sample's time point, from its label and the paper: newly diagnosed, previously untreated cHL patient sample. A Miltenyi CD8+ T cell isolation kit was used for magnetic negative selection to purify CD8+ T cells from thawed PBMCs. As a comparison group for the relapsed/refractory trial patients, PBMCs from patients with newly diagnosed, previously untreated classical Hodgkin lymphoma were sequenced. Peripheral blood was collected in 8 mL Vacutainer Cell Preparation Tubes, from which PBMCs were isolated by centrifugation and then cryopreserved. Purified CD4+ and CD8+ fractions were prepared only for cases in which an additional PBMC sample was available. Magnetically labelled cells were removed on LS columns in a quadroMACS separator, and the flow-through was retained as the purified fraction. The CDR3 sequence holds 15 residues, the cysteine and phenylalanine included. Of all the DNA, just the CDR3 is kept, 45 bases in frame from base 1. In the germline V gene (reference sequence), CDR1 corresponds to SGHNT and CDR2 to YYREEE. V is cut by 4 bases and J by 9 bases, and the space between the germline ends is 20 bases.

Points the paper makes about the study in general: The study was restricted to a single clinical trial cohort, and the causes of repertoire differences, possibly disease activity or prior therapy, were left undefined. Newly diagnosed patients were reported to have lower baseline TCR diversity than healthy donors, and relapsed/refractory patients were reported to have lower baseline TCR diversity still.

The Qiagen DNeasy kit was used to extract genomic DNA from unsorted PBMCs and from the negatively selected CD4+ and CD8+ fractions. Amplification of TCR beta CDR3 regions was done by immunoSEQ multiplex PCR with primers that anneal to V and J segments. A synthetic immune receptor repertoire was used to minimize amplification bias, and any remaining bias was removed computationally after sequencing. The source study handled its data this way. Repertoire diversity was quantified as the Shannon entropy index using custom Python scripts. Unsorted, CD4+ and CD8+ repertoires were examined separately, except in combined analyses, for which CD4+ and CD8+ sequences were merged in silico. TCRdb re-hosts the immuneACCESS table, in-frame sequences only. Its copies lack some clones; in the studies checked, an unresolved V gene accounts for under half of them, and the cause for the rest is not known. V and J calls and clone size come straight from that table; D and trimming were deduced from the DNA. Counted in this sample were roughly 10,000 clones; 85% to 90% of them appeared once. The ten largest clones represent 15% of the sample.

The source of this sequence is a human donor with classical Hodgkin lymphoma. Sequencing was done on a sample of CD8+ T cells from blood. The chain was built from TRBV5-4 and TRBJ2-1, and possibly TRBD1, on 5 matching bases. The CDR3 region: CASSRLRRGVSEQFF. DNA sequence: TGTGCCAGCAGCCGTTTGCGAAGGGGTGTGAGTGAGCAGTTCTTC.